The 24 T cell receptor beta chains listed next were all sequenced from one sample in a study of beta chain features in type 1 diabetes. The study reverse transcribed the entire isolated RNA, so it sequenced expressed TCRB transcripts. TCRdb's table, derived via immunoSEQ multiplex PCR, lists solely in-frame clones and lacks some. The sample lists a few hundred thousand clones; around 13% were seen once. What was sequenced was naive CD4+ T cells from blood. Receptors originate from a man younger than 40 in good health.

This clone was counted only a few times. Other DNA sequences in the same sample also yield this CDR3. This chain connects TRBV14 to TRBJ2-1; perhaps TRBD1 as D (6 bases). V was shortened by 1 base and J by 7 bases, with 8 bases between the two germline ends. The CDR3 loop spans 13 amino acids. CDR1 is SGHDN and CDR2 is FVKESK in the germline V gene. The DNA for the CDR3 is TGTGCCAGCAGCCAAGTCAGGGGTAATGAGCAGTTCTTC. Protein sequence: CASSQVRGNEQFF.

V usage is TRBV30 and J usage is TRBJ1-3, with D perhaps TRBD1 (5 bases). Looked up from germline, CDR1 is GTSNPN and CDR2 is SVGIG (reference sequence). CDR3 length: 11 amino acids. V lost 4 bases and J lost 10, with 11 bases in between. CDR3 sequence: CAWTSGGTIYF. The CDR3 DNA sequence: TGTGCCTGGACCTCCGGGGGTACCATATATTTT. The full variable domain, rest sourced from reference TRBV30 and TRBJ1-3, is SQTIHQWPATLVQPVGSPLSLECTVEGTSNPNLYWYRQAAGRGLQLLFYSVGIGQISSEVPQNLSASRPQDRQFILSSKKLLLSDSGFYLCAWTSGGTIYFGEGSWLTVV.

This clone has a handful of counts. V usage is TRBV18 and J usage is TRBJ2-6; 11 bases align to TRBD2. V was clipped by 3 bases and J by 0 bases; unmatched bases: 1. The CDR3 covers 17 residues. CDR1 and CDR2 (germline): KGHSH, LQKENI. CDR3 sequence: CASSPGTSGSGANVLTF. CDR3 nucleotide sequence: TGTGCCAGCTCACCCGGGACTAGCGGCTCTGGGGCCAACGTCCTGACTTTC.

This clone has a handful of counts. The chain joins TRBV29-1 to TRBJ2-5; perhaps TRBD1 as D (5 bases). Germline V gives CDR1 SQVTM, CDR2 ANQGSEA. The germline V and J ends were trimmed by 1 base and 0 bases, with 9 bases remaining between them. The CDR3 extends over 14 amino acids. This chain's CDR3 is CSVEGRQNQETQYF. CDR3 nucleotide sequence: TGCAGCGTTGAAGGGCGACAGAACCAAGAGACCCAGTACTTC.

The V gene is TRBV30, the J gene TRBJ2-1; D is perhaps TRBD2 (6 bases). Germline V lookup: CDR1 GTSNPN, CDR2 SVGIG (reference sequence). The CDR3 runs 17 residues. V dropped 0 bases and J dropped 8 bases, with 23 bases sitting between them. CDR3 sequence reads: CAWSVGVLAQLMDEQFF. CDR3 DNA sequence: TGTGCCTGGAGTGTAGGGGTTCTAGCGCAACTAATGGATGAGCAGTTCTTC.

This clone was detected only a few times. V is TRBV4-3 and J is TRBJ1-1, with a possible D match to TRBD1 (5 bases). In germline, CDR1 is LGHNA, CDR2 YSLEER. The CDR3 covers 12 residues. V lost 3 bases, J lost 9 bases, and 11 bases lay in between. CDR3 sequence reads: CASSQDRGQAFF. The CDR3 DNA is TGCGCCAGCAGCCAGGACCGGGGCCAAGCTTTCTTT.

The chain uses TRBV10-3 and TRBJ2-1; the D gene is possibly TRBD1 (5 bases). The ends were cut back, 8 bases at V and 5 bases at J, with 16 bases in the middle. This CDR3 has 14 residues. CDR1 ENHRY and CDR2 SYGVKD come from the germline V gene. This CDR3 is CAIRAQGAHNEQFF. DNA for the CDR3: TGTGCCATCCGGGCCCAGGGCGCCCACAATGAGCAGTTCTTC.

The chain employs TRBV4-1 and TRBJ1-5, with D perhaps matching TRBD1 (5 bases). Germline loops: CDR1 MGHRA, CDR2 YSYEKL. Trimming left V 2 bases short and J 1 base short, with 9 bases between. CDR3 length: 15 residues. The CDR3 sequence: CASSQQGWSNQPQHF. DNA for the CDR3: TGCGCCAGCAGCCAACAGGGTTGGAGCAATCAGCCCCAGCATTTT.

The genes are TRBV6-6 and TRBJ2-7; D remains ambiguous. CDR1 MNHNY and CDR2 SVGAGI come from the germline V gene (reference sequence). V shed 2 bases and J shed 6 bases, with 8 bases lying between them. This CDR3 has 12 residues. The CDR3 protein is CASSYRASEQYV. CDR3 sequence (DNA): TGTGCCAGCAGTTACAGAGCGAGCGAGCAGTACGTC.

V and J are TRBV11-2 and TRBJ2-1; weak D call: TRBD2 (6 bases). The CDR3 covers 16 residues. In germline, CDR1 is SGHAT, CDR2 FQNNGV. Trimming left V 3 bases short and J 2 bases short, with 14 bases between. The CDR3 nucleotides read TGTGCCAGCAGCTTGCTAGCGAGAGGGGCCTACAATGAGCAGTTCTTC. Protein product: CASSLLARGAYNEQFF. The whole variable domain, remainder taken from reference TRBV11-2 and TRBJ2-1, is EAGVAQSPRYKIIEKRQSVAFWCNPISGHATLYWYQQILGQGPKLLIQFQNNGVVDDSQLPKDRFSAERLKGVDSTLKIQPAKLEDSAVYLCASSLLARGAYNEQFFGPGTRLTVL.

This clone showed up just once. The chain couples TRBV6-1 to TRBJ1-6; 7 bases line up with TRBD1. The CDR3 spans 12 residues. Germline CDR1 reads MNHNS; CDR2 reads SASEGT. V trimming: 4 bases; J trimming: 10 bases; junction bases outside the gene matches: 1. CDR3 residues: CASSGQGSPLHF. The CDR3 DNA sequence: TGTGCCAGCAGTGGACAGGGATCACCCCTCCACTTT.

This clone showed up just a few times. The chain joins TRBV7-9 to TRBJ2-3; no reliable D call. The germline CDR1 and CDR2 sequences are SEHNR and FQNEAQ (reference sequence). Trimming took off 4 bases at V and 7 bases at J, with 12 bases between the two ends. The CDR3 spans 13 residues. The CDR3 bases are TGTGCCAGCAGCTCGGTCTTGAGTAATACGCAGTATTTT. This gives the protein CASSSVLSNTQYF.

This clone occurred once. The rearrangement links TRBV5-4 to TRBJ2-5; 7 bases are a match to TRBD2. J gave up 1 base and V 0 bases, and 3 bases lay outside the gene matches. CDR3 length: 15 amino acids. Germline CDR1 and CDR2: SGHNT and YYREEE (reference sequence). The chain's CDR3 is CASSLAVAGQETQYF. For the CDR3, the DNA is TGTGCCAGCAGCTTGGCCGTAGCGGGCCAAGAGACCCAGTACTTC. The full variable domain, in which reference TRBV5-4 and TRBJ2-5 provide the parts outside the CDR3, is ETGVTQSPTHLIKTRGQQVTLRCSSQSGHNTVSWYQQALGQGPQFIFQYYREEENGRGNFPPRFSGLQFPNYSSELNVNALELDDSALYLCASSLAVAGQETQYFGPGTRLLVL.

The rearrangement uses TRBV9 and TRBJ1-2; 9 nucleotides line up with TRBD1. CDR3 size: 14 residues. CDR1 is SGDLS, CDR2 YYNGEE, per germline. Losses at the gene ends were 2 bases for V and 1 base for J; bases not matched to a gene: 0. DNA for the CDR3: TGTGCCAGCAGCGTGGACAGGGGTAACTATGGCTACACCTTC. Translating gives CASSVDRGNYGYTF.

The rearrangement uses TRBV7-2 and TRBJ1-6, with unresolved D. Trimming stripped 5 bases from V and 10 bases from J, with 15 bases between. CDR3 length: 14 residues. Germline V gene data show CDR1 as SGHTA and CDR2 as FQGNSA. DNA of the CDR3: TGTGCCAGCAGCATCAGGAAAAGAGGATCACCCCTCCACTTT. Translated, it gives CASSIRKRGSPLHF.

In its sample, this clone was seen a few times. The chain employs TRBV11-3 and TRBJ2-1, with D uncertain. The germline V and J ends were trimmed by 3 bases and 5 bases, with 11 bases remaining between them. Germline V CDR1 and CDR2: SGHNT, YENEEA. This CDR3 has 14 amino acids. DNA of the CDR3: TGTGCCAGCAGCTTGATTGGAGCTAACAATGAGCAGTTCTTC. Its protein product is CASSLIGANNEQFF.

This clone was counted at least ten times. V and J are TRBV7-9 and TRBJ2-1, with 15 positions matching TRBD2. Germline V gives CDR1 SEHNR, CDR2 FQNEAQ (reference sequence). The CDR3 totals 17 residues. V lost 1 base to trimming and J lost 3 bases; unmatched junction nucleotides: 1. Written as DNA, the CDR3 is TGTGCCAGCAGCTTAGGGGGACTAGCGGGAGGCTACAATGAGCAGTTCTTC. It codes for CASSLGGLAGGYNEQFF. The full variable domain, rest sourced from reference TRBV7-9 and TRBJ2-1, is DTGVSQNPRHKITKRGQNVTFRCDPISEHNRLYWYRQTLGQGPEFLTYFQNEAQLEKSRLLSDRFSAERPKGSFSTLEIQRTEQGDSAMYLCASSLGGLAGGYNEQFFGPGTRLTVL.

In this sample, this clone turned up a few times. This chain joins TRBV5-6 and TRBJ1-2, with D tentatively TRBD1 (6 bases). Germline V gives CDR1 SGHDT, CDR2 YYEEEE. Deletions cut 4 bases from V and 4 bases from J, with 20 bases between. The CDR3 is 16 amino acids. The CDR3 nucleotides read TGTGCCAGCAGCACCCATCTCAGGGGTACGGGCTATGGCTACACCTTC. Amino acid sequence: CASSTHLRGTGYGYTF.

This clone was seen a handful of times. The chain is built from TRBV7-7 and TRBJ1-6; TRBD1 matches 7 bases. This CDR3 comprises 16 residues. V lost 1 base, J lost 9 bases, and 9 bases stayed unmatched. The germline V gene has CDR1 SSHAT and CDR2 FNYEAQ (reference sequence). CDR3 bases: TGTGCCAGCAGCTTAGTCCAAGGGGGCTCGGGTTCACCCCTCCACTTT. Its translation is CASSLVQGGSGSPLHF.

The sample holds many counts of this clone. V is TRBV4-1 and J is TRBJ2-4, with TRBD2 identical over 13 bases. Germline assignment: CDR1 MGHRA and CDR2 YSYEKL. Trimming took 4 bases from V and 9 from J; bases not matched to a gene: 12. This CDR3 spans 17 amino acids. For the CDR3, the DNA is TGCGCCAGCAGCCTTGGACTAGCGGGGGAGAGGAGGCCCATTCAGTACTTC. Translating it yields CASSLGLAGERRPIQYF.

The rearrangement uses TRBV10-3 and TRBJ2-5; weak D call: TRBD1 (6 bases). V was pared by 6 bases and J by 7 bases, with 18 bases between. The CDR3 is 14 amino acids. Germline V gene sequence: CDR1 ENHRY, CDR2 SYGVKD. The DNA for the CDR3 is TGTGCCATCAGCGGGGAGTCCCGCAGGGGGACCCAGTACTTC. Its translation is CAISGESRRGTQYF.

This rearrangement joins TRBV5-1 to TRBJ2-6; the D is unclear. There are 15 residues in the CDR3. Trimming cost V 4 bases and J 4 bases, with 12 bases left between them. CDR1 and CDR2 from the germline V gene are SGHRS and YFSETQ. CDR3: CASSPVPSGANVLTF. The DNA for the CDR3 is TGCGCCAGCAGCCCGGTCCCATCCGGGGCCAACGTCCTGACTTTC.

In the case of this clone: A read error may produce the germline difference seen at one junction end. V usage is TRBV7-9 and J usage is TRBJ2-5; possible D gene TRBD2, 6 bases. The CDR3 runs 13 residues. Germline V lookup: CDR1 SEHNR, CDR2 FQNEAQ (reference sequence). The DNA for the CDR3 is TGCCCCGTTCTCGGGACTGAGGAAGAGACCCAGTACTTC. Translation: CPVLGTEEETQYF.

Here the CDR3 reads CAWRIAGSDTQYF. The CDR3 bases are TGTGCCTGGAGAATCGCGGGATCAGATACGCAGTATTTT. The chain is built from TRBV30 and TRBJ2-3, with D tentatively TRBD2 (6 bases). V shed 3 bases and J shed 4 bases, with 11 bases lying between them. CDR1 GTSNPN and CDR2 SVGIG come from the germline V gene (reference sequence). This CDR3 is built from 13 residues.